Here is one T cell receptor beta chain with its context. This clonotype was recorded a few times. What antigen it recognizes has not been identified. Base qualities were left out, and no much larger clone turns up one base away. These data belong to a study of regulatory T cells in long-lasting Graves disease (dated by TCRdb to the early 2020s). Regarding the study in general: Antithyroid drugs had been taken for less than 3 months by newly diagnosed Graves' disease patients. This study used TCR sequencing and RNA sequencing of peripheral blood to compare persistent Graves' disease patients against newly diagnosed Graves' disease patients. The study took place in China and was registered as a clinical trial. A total of about 35 samples underwent TCR sequencing, from some 13 patients with persistent Graves' disease and 20 patients with newly diagnosed Graves' disease.

The paper as a whole reports these results and caveats: Sequencing and analysis were limited to the TCR beta chain. The authors noted that the small sample size was a limitation that may lower accuracy. Compared with newly diagnosed patients, patients with persistent Graves' disease had lower TCR Shannon entropy and fewer highly expanded clones, which suggests clonal expansion. Peripheral blood alone was examined, since thyroid tissue, which constituted the primary lesion, could not be accessed. Preferential use of TRBV28, TRBJ1-2 and TRBJ2-5 was observed in persistent disease, whereas TRBV20-1 and TRBJ2-1 were favored in newly diagnosed disease. Patients with persistent disease shared more public clonotypes (around 3,000) than newly diagnosed patients did (more than 900).

The meaning of the sample's time point label: newly diagnosed GD, antithyroid drugs for less than 3 months. For both TCR sequencing and RNA sequencing, RNA was extracted from PBMCs in TRIzol. Graves' disease was diagnosed according to American Thyroid Association guidelines. Recruitment of patients was carried out at an endocrinology department in Xi'an, China. Each patient gave approximately 9 milliliters of peripheral blood, collected in an EDTA anticoagulant tube. Ficoll Paque Plus density gradient separation was used to isolate PBMCs, and no further T cell sorting was performed. An Agilent 2100 Bioanalyzer and agarose gel were used to assess RNA quality, and a NanoDrop 2000 was used to measure RNA concentration. The CDR3 runs 15 residues from the cysteine to the phenylalanine. The read is trimmed to its CDR3 DNA, 45 bases read in frame from base 1. After removal of 0 bases from V and 5 bases from J, the junction retains 5 bases not matched to a gene. CDR1 and CDR2 were assigned from the germline V gene (reference sequence) as DFQATT and SNEGSKA.

The library was obtained by multiplex PCR. The instrument was an Illumina HiSeq 4000. iRepertoire HTBI primers and Arm-PCR amplification of CDR3 regions were used to construct TCR beta libraries. PCR products were gel purified before sequencing. For the original study's pipeline: Gene usage analysis of CDR3 amino acid clonotypes used the roughly 60 TRBV and 14 to 15 TRBJ segments found across samples. COPE and FqMerger were used to merge filtered high-quality paired reads into contigs. Contigs were aligned with BLAST to IMGT TRBV, TRBD and TRBJ reference genes, and CDR3 was defined per IMGT. Clonotypes above 0.1% frequency were classified as highly expanded clones. Shannon entropy was used to measure repertoire diversity, and the Gini coefficient was used to measure V-J evenness. Public clonotypes were defined as clonotypes shared by more than one individual. The public sequencing data were trimmed at Q25 with fastp and processed into clonotypes with MiXCR by TCRdb, which kept only in-frame beta chains. Identical CDR3 protein sequences are pooled into one entry, listed with their most common genes and DNA. For this entry, the V and J calls and clone size follow TCRdb and not the study's own pipeline. Here the sample has about 610,000 distinct CDR3 sequences; more than 15% occur a single time. Of the sample, about 12% is held by the ten largest clones.

These same data were also listed under a study on T cells in Graves' hyperthyroidism and ophthalmopathy. That second publication adds: Graves' hyperthyroidism was defined as stable when no progression to ophthalmopathy occurred over 18 months of follow-up. Hyperthyroidism patients were aged 18 to 65 years and newly diagnosed, with disease duration of less than 2 months. The study excluded patients with uncontrolled infections, other autoimmune diseases, pregnancy or lactation. Diagnoses were established on the basis of clinical symptoms, serum thyroxine and TRAb, thyroid ultrasound, and orbital computed tomography. For the first round of RT-PCR on the TCR CDR3, the HTBI primer set was used together with the Qiagen OneStep RT-PCR kit. Most expanded thyroid clonotypes (frequency above 0.001) were also found in blood, which suggests that blood repertoires may mirror thyroid immune responses. In cross-validation, a model built on a 13 V-J signature told ophthalmopathy apart from stable hyperthyroidism with under 90% sensitivity and around 84% specificity, and in testing the same model reached 80%/75%. In validation, the model predicted progression to ophthalmopathy with approximately 71% sensitivity and 72% to 75% specificity, a median of approximately 6.7 months before onset. A discovery cohort of about a hundred patients, fewer than 50 with Graves' ophthalmopathy and approximately 60 with stable Graves' hyperthyroidism, was used to find distinguishing TCR V-J signatures. An independent validation cohort of around 19 hyperthyroidism patients and 17 patients who later progressed to ophthalmopathy tested prospective prediction of ophthalmopathy. The roughly 99 discovery patients were divided at random into training and test sets in a 7:3 ratio. In addition, the study compared T-cell repertoires in thyroid tissue and in blood from five or six Graves' hyperthyroidism patients. After blood sampling, hyperthyroidism patients were treated with methimazole at a starting dose of 30 mg daily, and ophthalmopathy patients were treated with high-dose intravenous methylprednisolone. The libraries were constructed in a second round of multiplex PCR and then size-selected and purified. Libraries were sequenced paired-end with 100 bp reads on an Illumina HiSeq2000. SOAPnuke was used to process the raw data, with reads discarded if the reads contained adapters or uncalled bases, had a mean Phred below 15, or lacked an exact constant-primer or identifier match. COPE v1.2.5 was used to merge the high-quality paired reads, and each unique nucleotide sequence was defined as a clonotype. MiTCR v1.1 was used to align clonotypes to the IMGT TRBV, TRBD and TRBJ reference segments. Only V-J combinations with frequency above 0.0001, covering roughly 99% of repertoires, were analysed. A TCS score was defined as the ratio between F50 (clonal expansion) and ExV (chaos), using BLOSUM62-based TCRdist between CDR3 peptides within each V-J. Welch's t-statistics and random forest reduced 500 to 550 V-J features to some 14, which were used in a naive Bayes classifier (R e1071). Sample size was not statistically predetermined, and investigators were not blinded to group allocation. TCR Vbeta CDR3 sequencing of around 130 peripheral blood samples (43 ophthalmopathy, 75 hyperthyroidism and roughly 17 progressor patients) is reported in the paper.

This receptor was obtained from a man younger than 35 with Graves disease. Donor details come from another sample of the same person, matched by shared clones. This specimen consisted of peripheral blood mononuclear cells (PBMCs), obtained at new diagnosis, from a patient treated with antithyroid drugs. The chain was built from TRBV20-1 and TRBJ2-7, and TRBD1 matches 12 of the central bases. The CDR3 loop reads CSARDFGTGGDEQYF. The sequenced DNA is TGCAGTGCTAGAGATTTCGGGACAGGGGGCGACGAGCAGTACTTC.